This paragraph covers one TCR beta chain sequence. This sample is drawn from a study of blood T cell repertoires in COVID-19. About the study: Material from acute and convalescent COVID-19 was sourced from the United States, Italy and Spain. Nucleic acid was either cDNA or gDNA, and it came from T cells, B-cell-depleted T cells, or PBMCs.

Original handling: Researchers report that nucleated cell counts were estimated from reference gene primer amplification. Clones were read by immunoSEQ multiplex PCR, and TCRdb kept only the in-frame ones, dropping some. D and trimming come from the DNA, and the V and J calls and clone size come from that table. The sample yields around 43,000 clones, approximately 80% seen once. This CDR3 contains 14 residues. V gave up 6 bases and J gave up 2 bases; unmatched junction bases: 2. Germline assignment: CDR1 MNHEY and CDR2 SVGAGI. The J gene is TRBJ1-5, the V gene TRBV6-5; TRBD1 matches at 9 bases. This sequence originates from a human donor in a cohort sampled during active COVID-19. Sequences were obtained from peripheral blood. The CDR3, as DNA: TGTGCCAGCAGGGGACAGGGAGGCAATCAGCCCCAGCATTTT. Its translation is CASRGQGGNQPQHF.